Following are 25 T cell receptor beta chains from one sample sequenced in a study of blood T cell repertoires in COVID-19. Profiled with immunoSEQ multiplex PCR; TCRdb holds only in-frame clones, not every one. This table has some 52,000 clones, about 92% appearing once. The sequenced material came from peripheral blood. The origin of the receptors is a human donor in a cohort sampled during active COVID-19.

In regard to this clone: One junction end does not reproduce the germline sequence, and a read error may be involved. The rearrangement links TRBV7-7 to TRBJ2-5; TRBD2 matches at 7 bases. Germline V gene data show CDR1 as SSHAT and CDR2 as FNYEAQ (reference sequence). This CDR3 contains 14 residues. The CDR3 spells CASTRGVAGETQYF. CDR3 DNA: TGTGCTAGCACCCGGGGGGTTGCGGGAGAGACCCAGTACTTC.

The CDR3 loop is CASSSVGLAGEYEQYF. CDR3 nucleotide sequence: TGTGCCAGCAGTTCGGTCGGGCTAGCGGGAGAGTACGAGCAGTACTTC. The chain couples TRBV27 to TRBJ2-7, with 10 bases matching TRBD2. The ends lost 4 bases at V and 4 bases at J; junction bases unmatched: 10. CDR1 and CDR2 (germline): MNHEY, SMNVEV (reference sequence). This CDR3 is 16 amino acids long.

This clone is medium-sized within its sample. J is TRBJ1-5 and V is TRBV7-6; 7 bases are a match to TRBD1. The V gene's germline CDR1 is SGHVS and CDR2 FNYEAQ. J was trimmed by 1 base and V by 2 bases; bases with no gene match: 2. CDR3 size: 15 residues. The CDR3 region is CASSLYRGSNQPQHF. DNA of the CDR3: TGTGCCAGCAGCTTATACAGGGGAAGCAATCAGCCCCAGCATTTT.

The chain recombines TRBV6-6 with TRBJ2-5; unclear D gene. CDR1 and CDR2 (germline): MNHNY, SVGAGI (reference sequence). This CDR3 comprises 14 residues. Trimming pared 0 bases from V and 0 bases from J, leaving 5 bases between. The CDR3 loop reads CASSYSRNQETQYF. The CDR3 bases are TGTGCCAGCAGTTACTCCAGGAACCAAGAGACCCAGTACTTC.

V and J are TRBV4-1 and TRBJ2-3, with D maybe TRBD2 (7 bases). Trimming pared 3 bases from V and 5 bases from J, leaving 21 bases between. CDR1 and CDR2 (germline): MGHRA, YSYEKL. The CDR3 runs 17 residues. CDR3 sequence reads: CASSHGKGGLAEDTQYF. The CDR3 DNA sequence: TGCGCCAGCAGCCATGGTAAAGGGGGTCTAGCGGAAGATACGCAGTATTTT.

The chain links TRBV25-1 to TRBJ2-7; 7 nucleotides match TRBD1. With 7 bases clipped from V and 2 bases from J, the junction kept 5 bases outside the gene matches. CDR3 size: 13 residues. From germline, CDR1 is MGHDK and CDR2 SYGVNS. In nucleotides, the CDR3 is TGTGCCAGCACCCCGACAGGGACCTACGAGCAGTACTTC. Encoded protein: CASTPTGTYEQYF.

The genes are TRBV7-6 and TRBJ2-5; 14 nucleotides match TRBD2. The CDR3 is 19 residues long. CDR1 SGHVS and CDR2 FNYEAQ come from the germline V gene. V dropped 5 bases and J dropped 3; count of bases not matched to a gene: 14. The CDR3 loop reads CASSHGLAGGPGVEETQYF. CDR3 DNA sequence: TGTGCCAGCAGCCACGGACTAGCGGGAGGCCCGGGTGTAGAAGAGACCCAGTACTTC.

The gene calls are TRBV6-5 and TRBJ2-7, with D possibly matching TRBD2 (6 bases). Germline CDR1 reads MNHEY; CDR2 reads SVGAGI. This CDR3 spans 15 amino acids. V was clipped by 2 bases and J by 0 bases, with 11 bases between them. In nucleotides, the CDR3 is TGTGCCAGCAGTTACGGGACTCCGAGCTCCTACGAGCAGTACTTC. Translated, it gives CASSYGTPSSYEQYF.

The gene calls are TRBV5-1 and TRBJ2-3, with TRBD2 identical over 10 bases. CDR1 and CDR2 (germline): SGHRS, YFSETQ. J was trimmed by 9 bases and V by 5 bases; bases with no gene match: 12. The CDR3 is made up of 15 amino acids. The CDR3 region is CASRPDTSGTRTQYF. The CDR3 DNA is TGCGCCAGCAGACCAGATACTAGCGGGACGCGGACGCAGTATTTT.

This chain links TRBV15 with TRBJ1-1; possible D gene TRBD1, 5 bases. The CDR3 has 16 amino acids. Germline-derived CDR1 and CDR2 are LNHNV and YYDKDF (reference sequence). V lost 1 base to trimming and J lost 4 bases, with 16 bases between them. The CDR3 here is CATSRVVGRGSTEAFF. In DNA, the CDR3 is TGTGCCACCAGCAGAGTCGTAGGCCGGGGGAGCACTGAAGCTTTCTTT. Together with reference TRBV15 and TRBJ1-1, the CDR3 gives the full variable domain: DAMVIQNPRYQVTQFGKPVTLSCSQTLNHNVMYWYQQKSSQAPKLLFHYYDKDFNNEADTPDNFQSRRPNTSFCFLDIRSPGLGDTAMYLCATSRVVGRGSTEAFFGQGTRLTVV.

A single count supports this clone. The chain carries TRBV19 and TRBJ1-6; no clear D gene. The CDR3 has 14 residues. Trimming took 7 bases from V and 7 from J, leaving 14 bases between them. Looked up from germline, CDR1 is LNHDA and CDR2 is SQIVND (reference sequence). The CDR3 loop is CASKSRDPNSPLHF. The CDR3 DNA reads as TGTGCCAGTAAAAGCCGGGATCCAAATTCACCCCTCCACTTT.

V usage is TRBV5-1 and J usage is TRBJ2-1; tentatively, D is TRBD2 (6 bases). Deletions cut 4 bases from V and 4 bases from J, with 15 bases between. This CDR3 spans 15 amino acids. Germline CDR1 and CDR2: SGHRS and YFSETQ. CDR3 residues: CASSHRVAEYNEQFF. In DNA form, the CDR3 reads TGCGCCAGCAGCCACCGAGTAGCGGAGTACAATGAGCAGTTCTTC.

This CDR3 is CASSKYRGTGELFF. CDR3 bases: TGTGCCAGTAGTAAATACAGGGGGACCGGGGAGCTGTTTTTT. V is TRBV19 and J is TRBJ2-2; 8 bases are a match to TRBD1. The V segment lost 4 bases and the J segment 5 bases; nucleotides outside the gene matches: 3. The CDR3 has 14 residues. Germline assignment: CDR1 LNHDA and CDR2 SQIVND (reference sequence).

The V gene is TRBV14, the J gene TRBJ2-2, with 12 bases fitting TRBD2. The trim removed 4 bases at V and 8 bases at J, leaving 5 bases unmatched. This CDR3 has 15 residues. The germline CDR1 and CDR2 sequences are SGHDN and FVKESK. This chain's CDR3 is CASSRGLAGTGELFF. As DNA, the CDR3 is TGTGCCAGCAGCCGAGGACTAGCGGGAACTGGGGAGCTGTTTTTT.

This sequence joins TRBV3-1 (or the pseudogene TRBV3-2) and TRBJ2-5, with unresolved D. The CDR3 loop spans 12 amino acids. Trimming removed 1 base from V and 3 bases from J, with 3 bases in between. The germline CDR1 and CDR2 sequences are LGHDT and YNNKEL (reference sequence). CDR3 sequence: CASSQVKETQYF. CDR3 DNA sequence: TGTGCCAGCAGCCAAGTTAAAGAGACCCAGTACTTC.

This rearrangement joins TRBV9 to TRBJ2-7; D is undetermined. V was clipped by 0 bases and J by 3 bases, with 10 bases between them. CDR1 SGDLS and CDR2 YYNGEE come from the germline V gene. The CDR3 covers 14 residues. The CDR3 sequence: CASSVGGEIYEQYF. CDR3 nucleotides: TGTGCCAGCAGCGTAGGCGGCGAAATCTACGAGCAGTACTTC.

This clone was counted a single time. The rearrangement links TRBV27 to TRBJ1-1, with D unclear. Germline CDR1 reads MNHEY; CDR2 reads SMNVEV (reference sequence). The CDR3 is made up of 14 amino acids. The V end lost 3 bases, the J end lost 1 base, and 9 bases lay between the germline ends. The CDR3 nucleotides are TGTGCCAGCAGTTTTTCTCCGGGGAACACTGAAGCTTTCTTT. This encodes CASSFSPGNTEAFF.

The chain recombines TRBV19 with TRBJ1-4; 7 nucleotides line up with TRBD1. This CDR3 region has 14 residues. Germline CDR1 and CDR2: LNHDA and SQIVND (reference sequence). After removal of 5 bases from V and 5 bases from J, the junction contained 5 bases not matched to a gene. The CDR3 DNA sequence: TGTGCCAGTAGTTCTACAGGGGAAAATGAAAAACTGTTTTTT. The encoded protein is CASSSTGENEKLFF.

The chain recombines TRBV2 with TRBJ2-5; tentatively, D is TRBD1 (6 bases). The CDR3 is 15 amino acids. Germline assignment: CDR1 SNHLY and CDR2 FYNNEI. Trimming took off 1 base at V and 5 bases at J, with 14 bases between the two ends. The CDR3: CASSEGNQGLETQYF. DNA for the CDR3: TGTGCCAGCAGTGAAGGAAATCAGGGGTTGGAGACCCAGTACTTC. Based on the CDR3 plus reference TRBV2 and TRBJ2-5, the full variable domain is EPEVTQTPSHQVTQMGQEVILRCVPISNHLYFYWYRQILGQKVEFLVSFYNNEISEKSEIFDDQFSVERPDGSNFTLKIRSTKLEDSAMYFCASSEGNQGLETQYFGPGTRLLVL.

The chain couples TRBV5-1 to TRBJ2-3; D remains unclear. Looked up from germline, CDR1 is SGHRS and CDR2 is YFSETQ. The CDR3 covers 12 residues. V was trimmed by 5 bases and J by 4 bases, leaving 8 bases between them. The CDR3 coding sequence is TGCGCCAGCAGTCCGACTGCAGATACGCAGTATTTT. This codes for CASSPTADTQYF.

This chain links TRBV6-1 with TRBJ2-3; TRBD1 matches 10 bases. The CDR3 spans 18 residues. Unmatched junction bases numbered 12, after V lost 4 bases and J lost 2 bases. The germline gives CDR1 MNHNS, CDR2 SASEGT. CDR3 nucleotides: TGTGCCAGCAGTGGAACCCGGGGGACAGGGGTCTCCACAGATACGCAGTATTTT. This sequence encodes CASSGTRGTGVSTDTQYF.

This rearrangement joins TRBV5-8 to TRBJ2-1; 11 bases fit TRBD1. The germline V gene has CDR1 SGHTS and CDR2 YDEGEE. The CDR3 extends over 15 amino acids. V lost 3 bases and J lost 6; bases outside the gene matches: 5. CDR3 nucleotide sequence: TGTGCCAGCAGCTCCCGGGACAGGGGGACCAATGAGCAGTTCTTC. Translated: CASSSRDRGTNEQFF.

The CDR3 sequence is CASSGMRQPQHF. CDR3 in DNA: TGTGCCAGCAGCGGTATGAGGCAGCCCCAGCATTTT. This chain uses TRBV2 with TRBJ1-5; D not certain. The germline gives CDR1 SNHLY, CDR2 FYNNEI. V dropped 6 bases and J dropped 7 bases, with 10 bases sitting between them. The CDR3 has 12 residues.

This clone occurred once. The CDR3 DNA follows: TGTGCCAGCAGAACCGGAGGGCTGGATACGCAGTATTTT. It specifies CASRTGGLDTQYF. This sequence joins TRBV6-5 and TRBJ2-3; a possible D gene is TRBD2 (6 bases). Per germline, CDR1 MNHEY and CDR2 SVGAGI. CDR3 length: 13 amino acids. The germline V and J ends were trimmed by 6 bases and 6 bases, with 13 bases remaining between them.

V and J are TRBV12-3 or TRBV12-4 and TRBJ1-2, with 7 bases aligning to TRBD1. The CDR3 sequence is 13 residues long. V lost 7 bases to trimming and J lost 4 bases; unmatched junction nucleotides: 6. CDR3 sequence reads: CASTIQGTYGYTF. The DNA for the CDR3 is TGTGCCAGCACCATACAGGGGACCTATGGCTACACCTTC.